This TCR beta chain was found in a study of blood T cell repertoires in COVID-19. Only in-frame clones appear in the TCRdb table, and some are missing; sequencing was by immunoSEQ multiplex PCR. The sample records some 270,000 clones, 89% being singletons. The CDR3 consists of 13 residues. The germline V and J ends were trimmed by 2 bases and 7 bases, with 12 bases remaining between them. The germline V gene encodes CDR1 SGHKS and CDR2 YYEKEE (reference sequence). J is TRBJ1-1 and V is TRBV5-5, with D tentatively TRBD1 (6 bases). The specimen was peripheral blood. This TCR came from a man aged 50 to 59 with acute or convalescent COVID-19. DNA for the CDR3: TGTGCCAGCAGCTTAGGGGGAGACTTTGAAGCTTTCTTT. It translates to CASSLGGDFEAFF.